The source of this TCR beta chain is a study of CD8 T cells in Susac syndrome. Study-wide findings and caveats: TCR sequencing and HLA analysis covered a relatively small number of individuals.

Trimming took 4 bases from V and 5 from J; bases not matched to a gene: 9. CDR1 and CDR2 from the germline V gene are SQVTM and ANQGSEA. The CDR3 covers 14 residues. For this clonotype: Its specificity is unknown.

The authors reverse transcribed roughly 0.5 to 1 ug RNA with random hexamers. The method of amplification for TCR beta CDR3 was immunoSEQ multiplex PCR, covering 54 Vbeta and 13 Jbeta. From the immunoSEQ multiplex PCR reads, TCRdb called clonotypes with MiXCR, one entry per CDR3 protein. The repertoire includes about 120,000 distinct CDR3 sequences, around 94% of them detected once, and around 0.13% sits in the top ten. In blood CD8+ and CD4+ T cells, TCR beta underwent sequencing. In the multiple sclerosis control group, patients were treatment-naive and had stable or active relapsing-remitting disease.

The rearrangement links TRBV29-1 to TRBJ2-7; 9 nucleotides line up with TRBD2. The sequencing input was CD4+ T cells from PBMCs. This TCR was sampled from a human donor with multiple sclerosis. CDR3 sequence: CSVGLAGTGHEQYF. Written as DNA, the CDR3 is TGCAGCGTTGGCCTAGCGGGAACTGGCCACGAGCAGTACTTC.